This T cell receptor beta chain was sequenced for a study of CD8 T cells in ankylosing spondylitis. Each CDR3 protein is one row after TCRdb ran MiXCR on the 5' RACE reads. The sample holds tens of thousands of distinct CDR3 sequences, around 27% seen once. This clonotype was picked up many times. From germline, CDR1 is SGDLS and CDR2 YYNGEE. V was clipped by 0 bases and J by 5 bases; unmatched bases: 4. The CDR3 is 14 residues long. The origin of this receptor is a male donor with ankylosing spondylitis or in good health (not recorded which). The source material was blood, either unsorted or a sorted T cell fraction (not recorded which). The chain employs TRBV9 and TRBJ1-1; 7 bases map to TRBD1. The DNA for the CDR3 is TGTGCCAGCAGCGTAGACCCAGGGGGGACTGAAGCTTTCTTT. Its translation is CASSVDPGGTEAFF.